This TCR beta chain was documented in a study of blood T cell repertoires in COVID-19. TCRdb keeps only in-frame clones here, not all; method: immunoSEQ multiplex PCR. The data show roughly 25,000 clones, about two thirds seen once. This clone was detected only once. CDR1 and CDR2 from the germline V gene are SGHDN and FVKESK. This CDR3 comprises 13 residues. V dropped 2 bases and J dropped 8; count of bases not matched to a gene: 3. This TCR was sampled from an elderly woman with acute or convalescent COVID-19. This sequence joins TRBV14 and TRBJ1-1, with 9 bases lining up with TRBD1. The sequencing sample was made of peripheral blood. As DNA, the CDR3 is TGTGCCAGCAGCCAAACAGGGGGCCGGGAAGCTTTCTTT. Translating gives CASSQTGGREAFF. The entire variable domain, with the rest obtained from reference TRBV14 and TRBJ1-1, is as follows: EAGVTQFPSHSVIEKGQTVTLRCDPISGHDNLYWYRRVMGKEIKFLLHFVKESKQDESGMPNNRFLAERTGGTYSTLKVQPAELEDSGVYFCASSQTGGREAFFGQGTRLTVV.